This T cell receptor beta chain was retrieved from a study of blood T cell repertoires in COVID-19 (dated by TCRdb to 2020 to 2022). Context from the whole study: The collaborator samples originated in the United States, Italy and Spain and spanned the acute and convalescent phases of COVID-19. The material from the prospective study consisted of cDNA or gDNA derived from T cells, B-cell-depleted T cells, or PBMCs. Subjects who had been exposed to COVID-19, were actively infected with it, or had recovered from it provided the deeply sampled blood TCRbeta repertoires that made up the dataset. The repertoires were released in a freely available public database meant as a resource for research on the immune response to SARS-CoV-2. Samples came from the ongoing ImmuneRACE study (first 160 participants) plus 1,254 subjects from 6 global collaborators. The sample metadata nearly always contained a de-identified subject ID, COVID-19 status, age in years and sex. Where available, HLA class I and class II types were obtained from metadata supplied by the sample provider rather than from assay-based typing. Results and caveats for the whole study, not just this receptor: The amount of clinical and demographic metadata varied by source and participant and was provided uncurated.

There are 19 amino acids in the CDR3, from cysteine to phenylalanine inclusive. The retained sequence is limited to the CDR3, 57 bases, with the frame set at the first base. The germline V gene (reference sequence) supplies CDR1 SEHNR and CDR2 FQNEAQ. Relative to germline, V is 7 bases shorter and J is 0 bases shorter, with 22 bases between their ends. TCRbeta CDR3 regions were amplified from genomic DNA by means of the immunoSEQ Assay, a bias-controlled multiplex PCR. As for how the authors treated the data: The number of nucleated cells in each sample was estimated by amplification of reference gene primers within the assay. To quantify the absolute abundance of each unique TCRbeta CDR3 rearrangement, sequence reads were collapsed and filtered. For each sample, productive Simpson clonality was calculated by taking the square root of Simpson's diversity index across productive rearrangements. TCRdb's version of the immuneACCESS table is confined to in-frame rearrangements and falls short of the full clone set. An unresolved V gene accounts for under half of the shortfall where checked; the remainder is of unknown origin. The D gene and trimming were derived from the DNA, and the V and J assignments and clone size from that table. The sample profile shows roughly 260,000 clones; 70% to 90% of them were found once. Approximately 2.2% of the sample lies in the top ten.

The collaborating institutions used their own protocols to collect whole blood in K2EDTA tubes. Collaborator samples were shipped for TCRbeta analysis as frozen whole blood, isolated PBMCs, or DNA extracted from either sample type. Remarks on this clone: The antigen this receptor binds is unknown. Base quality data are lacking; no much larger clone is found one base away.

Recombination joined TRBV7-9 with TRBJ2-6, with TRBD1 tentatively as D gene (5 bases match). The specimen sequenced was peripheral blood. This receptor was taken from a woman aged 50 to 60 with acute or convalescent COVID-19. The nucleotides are TGTGCCAGCATCAAATTTAGGGCAGGGTCAAGCTCTGGGGCCAACGTCCTGACTTTC. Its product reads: CASIKFRAGSSSGANVLTF.